This T cell receptor (beta chain) was sequenced in a study of blood T cell repertoires in COVID-19. Study as a whole: The United States, Italy and Spain provided the acute and convalescent COVID-19 samples.

Seattle's cohort entered during active infection and was followed longitudinally. Authors' analysis steps: Amplification of reference gene primers provided the estimated nucleated cell counts. Profiling relied on immunoSEQ multiplex PCR, and the TCRdb table lists in-frame clones only, not all of them. The V and J calls and clone size were taken over from that table, and D and trimming were inferred from the DNA. The sample carries 100,000 to 150,000 clones, around 83% recorded once. The trim removed 1 base at V and 5 bases at J, leaving 9 bases unmatched. CDR1 is SGHAT, CDR2 FQNNGV, per germline. The CDR3 extends over 17 amino acids.

This TCR derives from a woman aged 80 or over with COVID-19, enrolled during active disease. The chain couples TRBV11-2 to TRBJ2-3; 10 bases fit TRBD2. Material for sequencing was peripheral blood. The CDR3 spells CASSLGLAGGFVDTQYF. The DNA of the CDR3 is TGTGCCAGCAGCTTAGGGTTAGCGGGAGGATTTGTAGATACGCAGTATTTT.